The 22 T cell receptor beta chains in this list originate from one sample, sequenced in a study of blood T cell repertoires in COVID-19. This table comes from immunoSEQ multiplex PCR, and its TCRdb copy is limited to in-frame clones, with some not included. This table holds 150,000 to 200,000 clones, roughly nine tenths found once. Sequenced sample: peripheral blood. All receptors come from a woman aged 60-70 years with COVID-19, enrolled during active disease.

J is TRBJ2-3 and V is TRBV7-3; D may be TRBD1 (5 bases). Per the germline V gene, CDR1 is SGHTA and CDR2 is FQGTGA. The CDR3 spans 14 residues. The V and J ends lost 2 bases and 2 bases respectively, with 8 bases between them. In DNA form, the CDR3 reads TGTGCCAGCAGCTTAGTAGGGGCCACAGATACGCAGTATTTT. It encodes CASSLVGATDTQYF.

This chain joins TRBV5-1 and TRBJ1-3; D gene unclear. The CDR3 has 13 residues. Germline V CDR1 and CDR2: SGHRS, YFSETQ. Deletions cut 5 bases from V and 0 bases from J, with 6 bases between. The CDR3 DNA is TGCGCCAGCAGACAGAGCTCTGGAAACACCATATATTTT. Its protein is CASRQSSGNTIYF.

The chain's CDR3 is CASKQSLSGANVLTF. The CDR3 bases are TGTGCCAGCAAACAGTCCCTCTCTGGGGCCAACGTCCTGACTTTC. The V gene is TRBV6-1, the J gene TRBJ2-6; unclear D gene. Trimming took 7 bases from V and 0 from J, leaving 10 bases between them. CDR1 is MNHNS, CDR2 SASEGT, per germline. The CDR3 is made up of 15 amino acids.

The V gene is TRBV19, the J gene TRBJ1-2; 8 bases match TRBD1. Germline-derived CDR1 and CDR2 are LNHDA and SQIVND (reference sequence). Trimming took 3 bases from V and 5 from J; bases not matched to a gene: 5. This CDR3 spans 14 amino acids. The CDR3 here is CASSIRQGSYGYTF. CDR3 bases: TGTGCCAGTAGTATCAGACAGGGGTCGTATGGCTACACCTTC.

This clone was counted once. This chain uses TRBV2 with TRBJ1-1; D is ambiguous. V dropped 5 bases and J dropped 0 bases, with 22 bases sitting between them. CDR3 size: 18 residues. Germline lookup yields CDR1 SNHLY and CDR2 FYNNEI. In nucleotides, the CDR3 is TGTGCCAGCAGTATCTATAAAGACCGCCTGACTATGAACACTGAAGCTTTCTTT. Translating gives CASSIYKDRLTMNTEAFF.

J is TRBJ1-1 and V is TRBV16, with D unresolved. CDR3 length: 15 amino acids. The V and J ends lost 0 bases and 4 bases respectively, with 12 bases between them. In germline, CDR1 is KGHSY, CDR2 FQNENV. CDR3 in DNA: TGTGCCAGCAGCCAATCCGTGGCAGCGGGCACTGAAGCTTTCTTT. Its translation: CASSQSVAAGTEAFF.

This rearrangement joins TRBV6-5 to TRBJ1-5; TRBD1 might be the D (5 bases). Germline V gene data show CDR1 as MNHEY and CDR2 as SVGAGI. The CDR3 extends over 14 amino acids. V shed 2 bases and J shed 6 bases, with 11 bases lying between them. The CDR3 region has the DNA TGTGCCAGCAGTTACCGCAGGGAAGGTCAGCCCCAGCATTTT. It yields the protein CASSYRREGQPQHF.

The genes are TRBV4-1 and TRBJ1-1; D not certain. The CDR3 is 16 residues long. V shed 4 bases and J shed 5 bases, with 20 bases lying between them. Germline V gives CDR1 MGHRA, CDR2 YSYEKL. CDR3 sequence (DNA): TGCGCCAGCAGCCCCAACCGGGGTGAATCAAGGACTGAAGCTTTCTTT. Its translation: CASSPNRGESRTEAFF.

The genes are TRBV6-2 or TRBV6-3 and TRBJ2-5; 7 positions match TRBD1. The V gene's germline CDR1 is MNHEY and CDR2 SVGEGT. CDR3 length equals 13 residues. Losses at the gene ends were 5 bases for V and 4 bases for J; bases not matched to a gene: 4. The CDR3 DNA reads TGTGCCAGCAGTAAGAGGACAGGAGAGACCCAGTACTTC. Protein: CASSKRTGETQYF.

The chain joins TRBV19 to TRBJ1-1; D remains unclear. CDR3 length: 15 amino acids. V dropped 0 bases and J dropped 0 bases, with 8 bases sitting between them. The germline V gene has CDR1 LNHDA and CDR2 SQIVND (reference sequence). The CDR3 spells CASSIEAVMNTEAFF. CDR3 DNA sequence: TGTGCCAGTAGTATAGAGGCAGTCATGAACACTGAAGCTTTCTTT.

The rearrangement links TRBV29-1 to TRBJ2-7; D is perhaps TRBD2 (5 bases). The ends were cut back, 7 bases at V and 5 bases at J, with 21 bases in the middle. The germline V gene has CDR1 SQVTM and CDR2 ANQGSEA. The CDR3 spans 14 residues. CDR3 loop: CSAQSGMSSHEQYF. CDR3 nucleotides: TGCAGCGCCCAATCCGGGATGTCCAGCCACGAGCAGTACTTC.

The rearrangement joins TRBV19 to TRBJ2-1; 8 bases are shared with TRBD2. The CDR3 is 17 residues long. Germline values: CDR1 LNHDA, CDR2 SQIVND (reference sequence). V dropped 0 bases and J dropped 5; count of bases not matched to a gene: 9. CDR3 bases: TGTGCCAGTAGTATAGATCCGGGACTAGTTGCCCACAATGAGCAGTTCTTC. Encoded protein: CASSIDPGLVAHNEQFF. Together with reference TRBV19 and TRBJ2-1, the CDR3 gives the full variable domain: DGGITQSPKYLFRKEGQNVTLSCEQNLNHDAMYWYRQDPGQGLRLIYYSQIVNDFQKGDIAEGYSVSREKKESFPLTVTSAQKNPTAFYLCASSIDPGLVAHNEQFFGPGTRLTVL.

The rearrangement joins TRBV5-5 to TRBJ2-2; TRBD2 agrees at 7 bases. Unmatched junction bases numbered 1, after V lost 1 base and J lost 1 base. The CDR3 runs 15 residues. From germline, CDR1 is SGHKS and CDR2 YYEKEE (reference sequence). DNA of the CDR3: TGTGCCAGCAGCTTGTCGGGGGGGAACACCGGGGAGCTGTTTTTT. Its protein product is CASSLSGGNTGELFF.

This clone was detected only once. Other DNA sequences in the sample encode the same CDR3. This rearrangement joins TRBV7-3 to TRBJ2-3; 9 bases are a match to TRBD2. This CDR3 spans 15 amino acids. After removal of 2 bases from V and 2 bases from J, the junction contained 2 bases not matched to a gene. In germline, CDR1 is SGHTA, CDR2 FQGTGA. Written as DNA, the CDR3 is TGTGCCAGCAGCTTAGCGGGAGGGTCCACAGATACGCAGTATTTT. Protein product: CASSLAGGSTDTQYF.

The chain couples TRBV7-2 to TRBJ2-5; D is unresolved. There are 11 residues in the CDR3. CDR1 and CDR2 from the germline V gene are SGHTA and FQGNSA. The ends were cut back, 5 bases at V and 2 bases at J, with 3 bases in the middle. CDR3 bases: TGTGCCAGCAGCCCTCAAGAGACCCAGTACTTC. This gives the protein CASSPQETQYF.

This sequence joins TRBV4-3 and TRBJ1-3, with a weak D call TRBD1 (6 bases). Trimming cost V 0 bases and J 2 bases, with 17 bases left between them. CDR1 LGHNA and CDR2 YSLEER come from the germline V gene. This CDR3 region has 18 residues. In DNA, the CDR3 is TGCGCCAGCAGCCAAGATTGGGTGGGCAGGGGAGCTGGAAACACCATATATTTT. Residues: CASSQDWVGRGAGNTIYF.

The rearrangement uses TRBV2 and TRBJ2-7; D is perhaps TRBD2 (5 bases). The CDR3 is 14 residues long. V lost 1 base and J 3 bases, leaving 10 bases between the germline ends. Germline V gene sequence: CDR1 SNHLY, CDR2 FYNNEI. In nucleotides, the CDR3 is TGTGCCAGCAGTGAAGGACACCGGGGCTACGAGCAGTACTTC. Amino acid sequence: CASSEGHRGYEQYF.

The chain couples TRBV10-3 to TRBJ1-1; the D is unclear. The CDR3 contains 13 residues. With 5 bases removed from V and 1 base from J, the gap between germline ends came to 8 bases. The germline V gene encodes CDR1 ENHRY and CDR2 SYGVKD. This chain's CDR3 is CAISLDRNTEAFF. In DNA, the CDR3 is TGTGCCATCAGTCTAGACCGGAACACTGAAGCTTTCTTT.

This chain links TRBV30 with TRBJ1-6; D is ambiguous. There are 14 residues in the CDR3. The germline CDR1 and CDR2 sequences are GTSNPN and SVGIG (reference sequence). The germline V and J ends were trimmed by 0 bases and 8 bases, with 11 bases remaining between them. CDR3 sequence (DNA): TGTGCCTGGAGTGTCAGGCAGGATGATTCACCCCTCCACTTT. Protein product: CAWSVRQDDSPLHF.

The rearrangement uses TRBV6-5 and TRBJ1-6; 7 bases match TRBD1. This CDR3 is 15 amino acids long. The V gene end was trimmed by 2 bases and the J gene end by 7 bases; junction bases not matched to a gene: 5. Germline CDR1 reads MNHEY; CDR2 reads SVGAGI. The CDR3 is CASSYRTGDNSPLHF. The DNA for the CDR3 is TGTGCCAGCAGTTACAGAACAGGGGACAATTCACCCCTCCACTTT.

This chain uses TRBV6-2 or TRBV6-3 with TRBJ2-5, with D possibly TRBD2 on 6 matching bases. The CDR3 contains 13 residues. Germline lookup yields CDR1 MNHEY and CDR2 SVGEGT. V lost 3 bases to trimming and J lost 4 bases, with 9 bases between them. CDR3 region: CASSYGGLETQYF. In nucleotides, the CDR3 is TGTGCCAGCAGTTATGGGGGGTTAGAGACCCAGTACTTC.

V is TRBV6-5 and J is TRBJ2-7; 9 bases align to TRBD2. The germline CDR1 and CDR2 sequences are MNHEY and SVGAGI. After removal of 5 bases from V and 4 bases from J, the junction contained 9 bases not matched to a gene. This CDR3 is 15 amino acids long. CDR3 DNA sequence: TGTGCCAGCAGTCGACTAGCGGAACCTCTTTACGAGCAGTACTTC. Its protein is CASSRLAEPLYEQYF.